A selection of T cell receptor beta chains follows, all from one sample in a study of shared clonotypes between healthy human individuals. Assay: immunoSEQ multiplex PCR; the TCRdb copy retains only in-frame clones and omits some. The table lists about 2.1 million clones, roughly 95% of them singletons. The sample consisted of naive CD8+ T cells from PBMCs. These receptors were taken from a man younger than 35 in good health. Some clones in this sample may be carry-over from other donors' samples. Both conserved end residues are part of each CDR3. A D gene is named only where the DNA matches it firmly.

v_gene,d_gene,j_gene,CDR3aa
TRBV28,-,TRBJ2-2,CASSRPPRLEGGGELFF
TRBV7-9,-,TRBJ2-3,CASSLPGSPDSQYF
TRBV28,TRBD2,TRBJ2-3,CASSLLAGGLDQYF
TRBV6-1,-,TRBJ1-2,CASSEVAGANYGYTF
TRBV14,-,TRBJ1-5,CASSQMGRNQPQHF
TRBV5-1,-,TRBJ2-2,CASSFRGPGELFF
TRBV15,-,TRBJ1-3,CATSRVGGIDPGNTIYF
TRBV9,-,TRBJ1-3,CASSVSRDINSGNTIYF
TRBV7-2,-,TRBJ2-7,CASSPVGIFYEQYF
TRBV7-2,-,TRBJ1-2,CASSKPGTYGYTF
TRBV5-1,-,TRBJ2-2,CASSYATGREADTGELFF
TRBV27,-,TRBJ1-5,CASSPRGQNSNQPQHF
TRBV29-1,TRBD1,TRBJ2-7,CSVVGTGVSGEQYF
TRBV6-1,-,TRBJ1-1,CASRPGRGTEAFF